A selection of T cell receptor beta chains follows, all from one sample in a study of beta chain features in type 1 diabetes. Produced via immunoSEQ multiplex PCR; TCRdb's table is partial and in-frame only. The sample has hundreds of thousands of clones; more than 13% are singletons. Specimen: naive CD4+ T cells from blood. The source is a man aged 18 to 29 with type 1 diabetes. The CDR3 runs from the conserved cysteine through the conserved F or W. Fields, in order: D gene, clone size, CDR3 length, J gene, V gene, CDR3 protein, CDR3 DNA. D genes are given only for firm matches. Size is stated for part of the rows, as once, few or many counts, or as a class when the clone is expanded.

.,.,16,TRBJ2-4,TRBV28,CASSLIPDLAKNIQYF,TGTGCCAGCAGTTTGATCCCAGACTTAGCCAAAAACATTCAGTACTTC
.,.,15,TRBJ1-3,TRBV13,CASSLGTFSGNTIYF,TGTGCCAGCAGCTTAGGAACTTTCTCTGGAAACACCATATATTTT
.,few,16,TRBJ2-3,TRBV9,CASSVDGSVGTDTQYF,TGTGCCAGCAGCGTTGACGGATCGGTCGGGACAGATACGCAGTATTTT
TRBD1,few,14,TRBJ2-5,TRBV7-3,CASSQNQGEKTQYF,TGTGCCAGCAGTCAAAATCAGGGGGAAAAGACCCAGTACTTC
TRBD2,.,13,TRBJ2-5,TRBV30,CAWRGRGKETQYF,TGTGCCTGGAGAGGGAGGGGAAAAGAGACCCAGTACTTC
TRBD1,few,14,TRBJ2-7,TRBV13,CASSLRDRDYEQYF,TGTGCCAGCAGCTTAAGGGACAGGGACTACGAGCAGTACTTC
.,few,14,TRBJ1-4,TRBV5-6,CASSLKTTNEKLFF,TGTGCCAGCAGCTTGAAGACAACTAATGAAAAACTGTTTTTT
.,few,13,TRBJ2-5,TRBV11-2,CASSLGEGRPPYF,TGTGCCAGCAGCCTCGGTGAAGGACGCCCTCCTTACTTC
.,.,16,TRBJ2-5,TRBV5-1,CASSLEASTGKETQYF,TGCGCCAGCAGCTTGGAGGCCTCCACAGGAAAAGAGACCCAGTACTTC
.,.,13,TRBJ2-2,TRBV30,CAWSLIGVGELFF,TGTGCCTGGAGCCTAATCGGGGTGGGGGAGCTGTTTTTT
.,.,13,TRBJ2-1,TRBV2,CASSERTFNEQFF,TGTGCCAGCAGTGAACGGACTTTCAATGAGCAGTTCTTC
TRBD2,.,16,TRBJ2-1,TRBV30,CAWSLPAGGQYNEQFF,TGTGCCTGGAGCTTGCCGGCGGGGGGCCAATACAATGAGCAGTTCTTC
.,.,15,TRBJ2-2,TRBV27,CASSFSPDGTGELFF,TGTGCCAGCAGTTTTAGCCCCGATGGGACCGGGGAGCTGTTTTTT
TRBD2,few,20,TRBJ2-3,TRBV4-3,CASSQVRRSGGLPVSDTQYF,TGCGCCAGCAGCCAAGTGAGACGAAGCGGGGGGCTTCCCGTATCAGATACGCAGTATTTT
TRBD1,few,15,TRBJ2-2,TRBV28,CASSQPGQGTGELFF,TGTGCCAGCAGTCAACCGGGACAGGGTACCGGGGAGCTGTTTTTT
.,few,15,TRBJ1-1,TRBV7-9,CASSPQGLRNTEAFF,TGTGCCAGCAGCCCACAGGGTTTAAGAAACACTGAAGCTTTCTTT
.,few,15,TRBJ2-3,TRBV21-1,CASSKGTGDADTQYF,TGTGCCAGCAGCAAAGGGACGGGGGACGCAGATACGCAGTATTTT
TRBD1,.,14,TRBJ1-1,TRBV29-1,CSVAREQGTTEAFF,TGCAGCGTTGCGCGGGAACAGGGGACCACTGAAGCTTTCTTT
.,.,12,TRBJ2-1,TRBV4-3,CASSGVYNEQFF,TGCGCCAGCAGTGGGGTATACAATGAGCAGTTCTTC
.,.,14,TRBJ1-6,TRBV30,CAWSVRLGGSPLHF,TGTGCCTGGAGTGTAAGACTTGGTGGTTCACCCCTCCACTTT
TRBD1,.,10,TRBJ2-7,TRBV7-9,CATTGDEQYF,TGTGCCACGACAGGGGACGAGCAGTACTTC
TRBD1,.,15,TRBJ1-1,TRBV9,CASSVDRGLYTEAFF,TGTGCCAGCAGCGTGGACAGGGGGCTGTATACTGAAGCTTTCTTT
.,few,13,TRBJ2-5,TRBV25-1,CASSGWGQETQYF,TGTGCCAGCAGCGGTTGGGGGCAAGAGACCCAGTACTTC
.,.,15,TRBJ2-5,TRBV7-7,CASSLVGLRRETQYF,TGTGCTAGCAGCTTAGTAGGCCTAAGGCGAGAGACCCAGTACTTC
TRBD2,.,14,TRBJ2-7,TRBV7-2,CASSLVAGGREQYF,TGTGCCAGCAGCTTAGTCGCGGGGGGGCGAGAGCAGTACTTC
TRBD2,.,17,TRBJ2-7,TRBV7-2,CASSAPSGAGGVYEQYF,TGTGCCAGCAGCGCCCCATCCGGGGCGGGGGGAGTCTACGAGCAGTACTTC
.,.,11,TRBJ1-1,TRBV30,CAWTVGFEAFF,TGTGCCTGGACCGTAGGGTTTGAAGCTTTCTTT
.,.,13,TRBJ2-1,TRBV29-1,CSVESISEDEQFF,TGCAGCGTTGAATCCATCTCCGAGGATGAGCAGTTCTTC
.,few,16,TRBJ1-5,TRBV27,CASSLSGRYSNQPQHF,TGTGCCAGCAGTTTATCGGGCAGATATAGCAATCAGCCCCAGCATTTT
.,.,18,TRBJ2-1,TRBV30,CAWSVKVGARTWRNEQFF,TGTGCCTGGAGTGTCAAGGTAGGGGCTAGGACTTGGCGCAATGAGCAGTTCTTC
TRBD2,.,16,TRBJ2-3,TRBV13,CASSRTGSGATDTQYF,TGTGCCAGCAGCCGGACGGGTAGCGGGGCCACAGATACGCAGTATTTT
.,few,12,TRBJ2-5,TRBV10-3,CATTENQETQYF,TGTGCCACCACAGAGAATCAAGAGACCCAGTACTTC
.,few,11,TRBJ2-3,TRBV12-5,CASGTTDTQYF,TGTGCTAGTGGGACTACAGATACGCAGTATTTT
.,.,14,TRBJ2-3,TRBV4-3,CASSLTGRTDTQYF,TGCGCCAGCAGCCTGACAGGGAGGACAGATACGCAGTATTTT
.,.,13,TRBJ1-2,TRBV25-1,CASSPQGAYGYTF,TGTGCCAGCAGTCCCCAAGGGGCATATGGCTACACCTTC
TRBD2,few,13,TRBJ2-5,TRBV7-2,CASSLTSGETQYF,TGTGCCAGCAGCTTAACTAGCGGCGAGACCCAGTACTTC
.,few,14,TRBJ2-6,TRBV14,CAIKGGYGANVLTF,TGTGCCATCAAGGGGGGATATGGGGCCAACGTCCTGACTTTC
TRBD1,.,15,TRBJ2-7,TRBV27,CASSSPGQVPREQYF,TGTGCCAGCAGTTCCCCGGGACAGGTTCCGCGGGAGCAGTACTTC
TRBD2,.,13,TRBJ2-7,TRBV27,CASARGGTYEQYF,TGTGCCAGTGCCCGGGGAGGGACCTACGAGCAGTACTTC
TRBD1,.,14,TRBJ1-2,TRBV18,CASSPTGGREGYTF,TGTGCCAGCTCACCTACAGGGGGCAGGGAAGGCTACACCTTC
.,.,13,TRBJ1-1,TRBV27,CASSLLGATEAFF,TGTGCCAGCAGTTTATTAGGGGCCACTGAAGCTTTCTTT
.,few,15,TRBJ1-5,TRBV30,CAWSSPSYSNQPQHF,TGTGCCTGGAGTTCCCCCTCTTATAGCAATCAGCCCCAGCATTTT
.,.,12,TRBJ2-5,TRBV19,CASSGGRETQYF,TGTGCCAGTAGTGGGGGCCGTGAGACCCAGTACTTC
TRBD2,few,16,TRBJ2-3,TRBV4-2,CASSQDRAGGTDTQYF,TGTGCCAGCAGCCAAGATCGTGCGGGAGGCACAGATACGCAGTATTTT
.,.,14,TRBJ1-5,TRBV28,CASSFGSGNQPQHF,TGTGCCAGCAGTTTCGGGTCAGGAAATCAGCCCCAGCATTTT
.,.,13,TRBJ1-4,TRBV30,CAWKGQPLEKLFF,TGTGCCTGGAAGGGGCAGCCACTAGAAAAACTGTTTTTT
.,few,19,TRBJ1-6,TRBV30,CAWSVAPWGRGNYNSPLHF,TGTGCCTGGAGTGTAGCTCCCTGGGGCAGGGGAAACTATAATTCACCCCTCCACTTT
TRBD1,.,14,TRBJ2-1,TRBV5-4,CASSLGTGSYEQFF,TGTGCCAGCAGCTTAGGGACAGGGTCCTATGAGCAGTTCTTC
.,few,14,TRBJ2-1,TRBV2,CASKGLLINNEQFF,TGTGCCAGCAAAGGACTGCTGATTAACAATGAGCAGTTCTTC
TRBD1,few,15,TRBJ1-6,TRBV5-1,CASSQQTGYNSPLHF,TGCGCCAGCAGCCAGCAGACAGGGTATAATTCACCCCTCCACTTT
.,few,16,TRBJ2-1,TRBV7-2,CASSPLTARTYNEQFF,TGTGCCAGCAGCCCATTGACTGCCAGGACCTACAATGAGCAGTTCTTC
.,few,14,TRBJ2-5,TRBV28,CASSPGGVQETQYF,TGTGCCAGCAGCCCTGGCGGGGTTCAAGAGACCCAGTACTTC
TRBD1,.,14,TRBJ2-1,TRBV30,CAWADRGPYNEQFF,TGTGCCTGGGCGGACAGGGGGCCCTACAATGAGCAGTTCTTC